The next 30 T cell receptor beta chains were all read from a single sample in a study of beta chain features in type 1 diabetes. General observations from the study: Moderately but significantly shorter TCRB CDR3s were found in Type 1 diabetes patients in all four CD4+ subsets.

The investigators reverse transcribed all of the isolated RNA, so they sequenced expressed TCRB transcripts. Using immunoSEQ multiplex PCR, the repertoire was profiled, and TCRdb retains in-frame clones only, with some absent. The data show about 160,000 clones, with 50% to 70% seen just once and roughly 0.092% held by the top ten. These receptors have no known antigen. What was sequenced was naive CD4+ T cells from blood. The receptors were gathered from a man between 25 and 39 years old with type 1 diabetes.

This clone was counted between two and nine times. V usage is TRBV7-2 and J usage is TRBJ2-3, with D perhaps matching TRBD1 or TRBD2 (5 bases each). Trimming stripped 3 bases from V and 6 bases from J, with 13 bases between. CDR1 and CDR2 from the germline V gene are SGHTA and FQGNSA. CDR3 size: 14 residues. The CDR3 nucleotides read TGTGCCAGCAGCTTTTGGAGCAGGGAGGATACGCAGTATTTT. Translated, it gives CASSFWSREDTQYF.

The CDR3 DNA sequence: TGTGCCAGCAGTGAAATACAGGGGGTAGAGACCCAGTACTTC. Protein sequence: CASSEIQGVETQYF. The chain uses TRBV25-1 and TRBJ2-5; the match to TRBD1 covers 8 bases. Germline values: CDR1 MGHDK, CDR2 SYGVNS. CDR3 length equals 14 residues. The V segment lost 2 bases and the J segment 4 bases; nucleotides outside the gene matches: 3.

V and J are TRBV20-1 and TRBJ2-5; D gene uncertain. Per germline, CDR1 DFQATT and CDR2 SNEGSKA (reference sequence). Trimming cost V 4 bases and J 5 bases, with 8 bases left between them. This CDR3 is built from 11 residues. The CDR3 region is CSANPMETQYF. CDR3 DNA: TGCAGTGCTAATCCTATGGAGACCCAGTACTTC.

The chain is built from TRBV5-6 and TRBJ2-6; D is unresolved. Germline CDR1 SGHDT, CDR2 YYEEEE. This CDR3 is built from 16 residues. Trimming cost V 2 bases and J 1 base, with 10 bases left between them. The DNA of the CDR3 is TGTGCCAGCAGCTTTCTATTGGTGTCTGGGGCCAACGTCCTGACTTTC. This sequence encodes CASSFLLVSGANVLTF.

This chain uses TRBV28 with TRBJ2-5; TRBD2 matches at 9 bases. The CDR3 extends over 19 amino acids. The V gene's germline CDR1 is MDHEN and CDR2 SYDVKM. Losses at the gene ends were 1 base for V and 9 bases for J; bases not matched to a gene: 21. The CDR3 DNA is TGTGCCAGCAGTTTATCAAGGGGATGGCGGGAGGGAACAACAGCGGCCCAGTACTTC. This encodes CASSLSRGWREGTTAAQYF.

The CDR3 bases are TGTGCCAGCAGCGCGGTACAAGGGCTCAACACAGATACGCAGTATTTT. Protein: CASSAVQGLNTDTQYF. The chain uses TRBV9 and TRBJ2-3, with D uncertain. V was pared by 3 bases and J by 2 bases, with 16 bases between. Germline values: CDR1 SGDLS, CDR2 YYNGEE. The CDR3 extends over 16 amino acids. Using reference TRBV9 and TRBJ2-3 for the parts outside the CDR3, the full variable domain is DSGVTQTPKHLITATGQRVTLRCSPRSGDLSVYWYQQSLDQGLQFLIQYYNGEERAKGNILERFSAQQFPDLHSELNLSSLELGDSALYFCASSAVQGLNTDTQYFGPGTRLTVL.

This clone has just a few counts. In the same sample, other DNA sequences code for this CDR3. The chain carries TRBV30 and TRBJ1-1, with D possibly being TRBD1 (5 bases). Germline V gene sequence: CDR1 GTSNPN, CDR2 SVGIG (reference sequence). This CDR3 comprises 12 residues. Deletions cut 0 bases from V and 5 bases from J, with 7 bases between. CDR3 in DNA: TGTGCCTGGAGTGTACAGGATACTGAAGCTTTCTTT. This gives the protein CAWSVQDTEAFF.

The chain couples TRBV11-3 to TRBJ2-3, with 8 bases that match TRBD2. CDR1 and CDR2 (germline): SGHNT, YENEEA. V was pared by 6 bases and J by 0 bases, with 5 bases of the junction left unmatched. This CDR3 has 15 residues. The DNA for the CDR3 is TGTGCCAGCAGTCGGGTAGCGGGGAGCACAGATACGCAGTATTTT. As protein: CASSRVAGSTDTQYF.

In this sample, this clone turned up a few times. The V gene is TRBV7-9, the J gene TRBJ2-1; unclear D gene. The V gene's germline CDR1 is SEHNR and CDR2 FQNEAQ (reference sequence). V was pared by 1 base and J by 3 bases, with 10 bases between. This CDR3 has 15 residues. In DNA form, the CDR3 reads TGTGCCAGCAGCTTAGAACCCGGCAGCTACAATGAGCAGTTCTTC. It is translated as CASSLEPGSYNEQFF.

The V gene is TRBV10-3, the J gene TRBJ2-2, with 11 bases identical to TRBD1. This CDR3 region has 14 residues. Germline CDR1 and CDR2: ENHRY and SYGVKD. Trimming removed 6 bases from V and 3 bases from J; junction bases left unmatched: 0. CDR3 nucleotides: TGTGCCATCAGGGGACAGGGGGACACCGGGGAGCTGTTTTTT. Translating it yields CAIRGQGDTGELFF.

The chain recombines TRBV30 with TRBJ1-4, with TRBD1 matching over 8 bases. Germline-derived CDR1 and CDR2 are GTSNPN and SVGIG (reference sequence). V trimming: 2 bases; J trimming: 3 bases; junction bases outside the gene matches: 5. This CDR3 comprises 15 residues. In DNA, the CDR3 is TGTGCCTGGAGTTTGAAGACAGGGGCTAATGAAAAACTGTTTTTT. This sequence encodes CAWSLKTGANEKLFF.

This rearrangement joins TRBV30 to TRBJ2-7; D perhaps matches TRBD1 (6 bases). CDR3 length: 13 amino acids. Germline V gives CDR1 GTSNPN, CDR2 SVGIG (reference sequence). V dropped 7 bases and J dropped 0 bases, with 13 bases sitting between them. The CDR3 loop reads CALGTPSSYEQYF. CDR3 in DNA: TGTGCCTTGGGGACACCGTCCTCCTACGAGCAGTACTTC.

This clone has only a few counts. The rearrangement uses TRBV29-1 and TRBJ1-2; D is unresolved. Germline V gene sequence: CDR1 SQVTM, CDR2 ANQGSEA. V was shortened by 4 bases and J by 2 bases, with 14 bases between the two germline ends. The CDR3 extends over 14 amino acids. The CDR3 sequence is CSVVTTASNYGYTF. The CDR3 DNA is TGCAGCGTTGTAACGACGGCCTCGAACTATGGCTACACCTTC.

This sequence joins TRBV2 and TRBJ2-5; 7 bases match TRBD2. The ends lost 8 bases at V and 5 bases at J; junction bases unmatched: 11. The CDR3 is 14 residues long. CDR1 is SNHLY, CDR2 FYNNEI, per germline. The CDR3 protein is CASGQRTRRETQYF. CDR3 nucleotides: TGTGCCAGCGGCCAGAGGACTAGGAGGGAGACCCAGTACTTC. Drawing the rest from reference TRBV2 and TRBJ2-5, the complete variable domain is EPEVTQTPSHQVTQMGQEVILRCVPISNHLYFYWYRQILGQKVEFLVSFYNNEISEKSEIFDDQFSVERPDGSNFTLKIRSTKLEDSAMYFCASGQRTRRETQYFGPGTRLLVL.

This chain's CDR3 is CAWSLTGVTDTQYF. CDR3 DNA: TGTGCCTGGAGTTTGACAGGAGTCACAGATACGCAGTATTTT. The chain couples TRBV30 to TRBJ2-3, with a possible D match to TRBD1 (6 bases). CDR1 is GTSNPN, CDR2 SVGIG, per germline (reference sequence). V was trimmed by 2 bases and J by 2 bases, leaving 11 bases between them. The CDR3 runs 14 residues. The full variable domain, in which reference TRBV30 and TRBJ2-3 provide the parts outside the CDR3, is SQTIHQWPATLVQPVGSPLSLECTVEGTSNPNLYWYRQAAGRGLQLLFYSVGIGQISSEVPQNLSASRPQDRQFILSSKKLLLSDSGFYLCAWSLTGVTDTQYFGPGTRLTVL.

The CDR3 spells CASSVDGIGTQYF. The CDR3 DNA is TGTGCCAGCAGCGTAGACGGGATCGGTACGCAGTATTTT. The rearrangement joins TRBV9 to TRBJ2-3; maybe TRBD2 (5 bases). CDR1 is SGDLS and CDR2 is YYNGEE in the germline V gene. Trimming took 0 bases from V and 8 from J, leaving 10 bases between them. The CDR3 consists of 13 residues.

The rearrangement uses TRBV30 and TRBJ1-2; possible D gene TRBD1, 6 bases. Per germline, CDR1 GTSNPN and CDR2 SVGIG (reference sequence). The CDR3 has 12 amino acids. V was pared by 3 bases and J by 8 bases, with 13 bases between. CDR3 amino acids: CAWSPGGRGYTF. The CDR3, as DNA: TGTGCCTGGAGCCCTGGGGGGCGCGGCTACACCTTC.

With respect to this clone: Other DNA sequences in the sample encode the same CDR3. The chain has TRBV29-1 and TRBJ2-7, with D tentatively TRBD2 (6 bases). The ends were cut back, 4 bases at V and 0 bases at J, with 7 bases in the middle. Germline V gene sequence: CDR1 SQVTM, CDR2 ANQGSEA. This CDR3 is built from 12 residues. The CDR3 reads CSVGRDSYEQYF. The CDR3 DNA reads as TGCAGCGTTGGGCGGGACTCCTACGAGCAGTACTTC.

The chain links TRBV15 to TRBJ2-7; 14 nucleotides agree with TRBD2. V shed 2 bases, J shed 2 bases, and the junction held 8 bases outside the gene matches. There are 18 residues in the CDR3. The germline gives CDR1 LNHNV, CDR2 YYDKDF (reference sequence). The CDR3 DNA is TGTGCCACCAGCAGACCGCGGACTAGCGGGGGGCCGACCTACGAGCAGTACTTC. Amino acids: CATSRPRTSGGPTYEQYF.

This chain links TRBV7-2 with TRBJ2-5, with TRBD2 matching 7 bases. The J segment lost 5 bases and the V segment lost 5 bases, leaving 14 bases of the junction unmatched. This CDR3 spans 16 amino acids. Germline CDR1 and CDR2: SGHTA and FQGNSA. The CDR3 is CASSQMSAGEPETQYF. CDR3 coding DNA: TGTGCCAGCAGCCAGATGTCTGCGGGGGAACCGGAGACCCAGTACTTC. Looking up the rest from reference TRBV7-2 and TRBJ2-5 gives the full variable domain: GAGVSQSPSNKVTEKGKDVELRCDPISGHTALYWYRQSLGQGLEFLIYFQGNSAPDKSGLPSDRFSAERTGGSVSTLTIQRTQQEDSAVYLCASSQMSAGEPETQYFGPGTRLLVL.

The V gene is TRBV7-2, the J gene TRBJ2-7; a weak D match, TRBD2 (6 bases). This CDR3 comprises 13 residues. V lost 1 base to trimming and J lost 7 bases, with 11 bases between them. The germline gives CDR1 SGHTA, CDR2 FQGNSA. CDR3 sequence: CASSLGTSREQYF. DNA of the CDR3: TGTGCCAGCAGCTTAGGAACTAGCCGGGAGCAGTACTTC.

In its sample, this clone was seen a few times. This chain connects TRBV7-9 to TRBJ2-5; D uncertain. This CDR3 contains 14 residues. V lost 1 base to trimming and J lost 5 bases, with 11 bases between them. Germline V gene lookup returns CDR1 SEHNR and CDR2 FQNEAQ (reference sequence). The CDR3 region is CASSLGLSMETQYF. In DNA, the CDR3 is TGTGCCAGCAGCTTAGGGTTGTCAATGGAGACCCAGTACTTC.

This chain connects TRBV25-1 to TRBJ1-4; 9 bases align to TRBD1. V lost 1 base and J lost 6; bases outside the gene matches: 12. CDR1 MGHDK and CDR2 SYGVNS come from the germline V gene. The CDR3 covers 18 residues. The CDR3 loop reads CASSESQGANMGYEKLFF. In nucleotides, the CDR3 is TGTGCCAGCAGTGAATCACAGGGGGCCAACATGGGGTATGAAAAACTGTTTTTT.

The chain recombines TRBV2 with TRBJ2-1; D ambiguous. This CDR3 has 13 residues. Germline CDR1 SNHLY, CDR2 FYNNEI. The V end was cut by 6 bases, the J end by 4 bases, with 10 bases between. The CDR3 nucleotides read TGTGCCAGCAGGGCCGACGGATACAATGAGCAGTTCTTC. Protein: CASRADGYNEQFF.

V gene TRBV10-3 combines with J gene TRBJ1-1; D gene unclear. V was pared by 2 bases and J by 4 bases, with 11 bases between. The CDR3 contains 14 residues. Germline CDR1 reads ENHRY; CDR2 reads SYGVKD. DNA of the CDR3: TGTGCCATCAGTGAGAGCGGGGTAGGCACTGAAGCTTTCTTT. Encoded protein: CAISESGVGTEAFF.

This rearrangement joins TRBV29-1 to TRBJ2-5, with D tentatively TRBD1 (5 bases). Germline CDR1 is SQVTM and CDR2 is ANQGSEA. The length of the CDR3 is 14 residues. Trimming removed 6 bases at V and 5 bases at J, with 19 bases between. The CDR3 loop reads CSVWTWASGETQYF. Here the CDR3 DNA reads TGCAGCGTCTGGACCTGGGCCTCAGGGGAGACCCAGTACTTC.

The rearrangement joins TRBV14 to TRBJ2-7; D not certain. The CDR3 sequence is 13 residues long. Germline V CDR1 and CDR2: SGHDN, FVKESK. V lost 4 bases and J 2 bases, leaving 9 bases between the germline ends. The CDR3 spells CASSPRTAYEQYF. In nucleotides, the CDR3 is TGTGCCAGCAGCCCTCGTACAGCCTACGAGCAGTACTTC.

The CDR3 DNA reads as TGTGCCAGCTCACCAATGACAGGGGGCTACACCGGGGAGCTGTTTTTT. Residues: CASSPMTGGYTGELFF. The V and J genes are TRBV18 and TRBJ2-2, with 10 bases fitting TRBD1. Germline loops: CDR1 KGHSH, CDR2 LQKENI. This CDR3 has 16 residues. The junction had 3 bases not matched to a gene; V was cut back by 2 bases and J by 3 bases. Complete variable domain (other parts from reference TRBV18 and TRBJ2-2): NAGVMQNPRHLVRRRGQEARLRCSPMKGHSHVYWYRQLPEEGLKFMVYLQKENIIDESGMPKERFSAEFPKEGPSILRIQQVVRGDSAAYFCASSPMTGGYTGELFFGEGSRLTVL.

This clone was detected once. This sequence joins TRBV14 and TRBJ1-2; TRBD1 aligns across 10 bases. Germline V gene lookup returns CDR1 SGHDN and CDR2 FVKESK. V was clipped by 3 bases and J by 4 bases; unmatched bases: 5. This CDR3 is built from 15 residues. CDR3 in amino acids: CASSQAGTGAYGYTF. CDR3 coding DNA: TGTGCCAGCAGCCAGGCCGGGACAGGGGCCTATGGCTACACCTTC.

V gene TRBV18 combines with J gene TRBJ2-3; D is unresolved. Trimming removed 0 bases at V and 2 bases at J, with 6 bases between. Germline V gives CDR1 KGHSH, CDR2 LQKENI. This CDR3 is built from 14 residues. The CDR3 is CASSPPAATDTQYF. The CDR3 DNA reads as TGTGCCAGCTCACCACCCGCGGCCACAGATACGCAGTATTTT.